These T cell receptor beta chains were read from a single sample in a study of T cell responses to AZD1222 COVID-19 vaccine. Using immunoSEQ multiplex PCR, the repertoire was profiled, and TCRdb retains in-frame clones only, with some absent. The sample has 120,000 to 150,000 clones, about 91% seen once; the top ten hold over 13%. The specimen was peripheral blood, collected on day 0 of AZD1222 vaccination. The receptors here all came from an adult in good health. Both conserved end residues are part of each CDR3. D genes are given only for firm matches. Only some rows state a clone size, as once, few, many or a class for expanded clones.

clone_size j_call v_call d_call cdr3_aa
- TRBJ2-7 TRBV12-5 - CASLRPGSYEQYF
once TRBJ1-1 TRBV7-9 - CASSTRGTTEAFF
- TRBJ1-4 TRBV6-2/TRBV6-3 - CASRPREGVNEKLFF
- TRBJ1-4 TRBV3-1/TRBV3-2 - CASSQVEGSEKLFF
- TRBJ2-1 TRBV6-2/TRBV6-3 TRBD1 CASSYEGQEYNEQFF
- TRBJ2-2 TRBV7-3 - CASSPHRERAGELFF
- TRBJ2-5 TRBV7-9 - CASGVEETQYF
few TRBJ1-2 TRBV5-1 TRBD1 CASSHRQGNGYTF
few TRBJ1-1 TRBV7-2 - CASSLRIGAGLVTEAFF
once TRBJ2-5 TRBV14 - CASSQDVIRETQYF
- TRBJ1-6 TRBV29-1 - CSVQGQGYNSPLHF
once TRBJ1-5 TRBV18 TRBD1 CASSRTGRSNQPQHF
- TRBJ1-2 TRBV2 TRBD1 CASSEAGTGNPYTF
- TRBJ1-3 TRBV4-2 - CASSQESQGNTIYF
- TRBJ1-1 TRBV27 - CASSLRSGNTEAFF
- TRBJ1-2 TRBV7-9 TRBD1 CASSLRQGLGLNYGYTF
- TRBJ1-1 TRBV19 - CASSIKGNTEAFF
- TRBJ2-1 TRBV24-1 TRBD1 CATSDYTGGPEQFF
- TRBJ2-2 TRBV19 - CASSMPPRERDTGELFF
- TRBJ1-6 TRBV27 - CASSAISSYNSPLHF